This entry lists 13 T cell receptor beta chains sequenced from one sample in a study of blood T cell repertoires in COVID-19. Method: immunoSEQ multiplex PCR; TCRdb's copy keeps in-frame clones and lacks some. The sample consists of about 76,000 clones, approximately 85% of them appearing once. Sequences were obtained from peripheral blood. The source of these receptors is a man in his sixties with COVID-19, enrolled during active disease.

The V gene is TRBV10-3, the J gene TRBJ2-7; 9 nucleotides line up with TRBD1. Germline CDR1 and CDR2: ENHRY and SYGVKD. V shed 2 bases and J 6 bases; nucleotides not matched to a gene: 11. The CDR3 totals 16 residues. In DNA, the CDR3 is TGTGCCATCAGTGAGGGAGGCCGAACAGGGGGCTCCGAGCAGTACTTC. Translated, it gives CAISEGGRTGGSEQYF.

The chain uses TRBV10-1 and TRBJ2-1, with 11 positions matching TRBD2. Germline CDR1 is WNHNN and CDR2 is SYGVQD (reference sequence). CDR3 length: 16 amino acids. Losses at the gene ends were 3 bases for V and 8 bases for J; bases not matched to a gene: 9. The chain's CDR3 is CASSEIAGGPTDEQFF. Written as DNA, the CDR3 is TGCGCCAGCAGTGAAATAGCGGGAGGGCCTACCGATGAGCAGTTCTTC.

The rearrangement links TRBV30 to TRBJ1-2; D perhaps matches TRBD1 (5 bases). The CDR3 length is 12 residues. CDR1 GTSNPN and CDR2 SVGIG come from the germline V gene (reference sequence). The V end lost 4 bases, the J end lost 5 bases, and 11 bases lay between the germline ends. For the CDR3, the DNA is TGTGCCTGGACAGGGATCCAATATGGCTACACCTTC. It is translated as CAWTGIQYGYTF.

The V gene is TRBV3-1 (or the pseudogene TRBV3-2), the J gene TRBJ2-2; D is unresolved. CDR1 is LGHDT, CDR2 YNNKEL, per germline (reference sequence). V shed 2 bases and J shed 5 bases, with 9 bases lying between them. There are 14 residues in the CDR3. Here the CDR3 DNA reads TGTGCCAGCAGCCAACAAGTCGGTACCGGGGAGCTGTTTTTT. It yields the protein CASSQQVGTGELFF.

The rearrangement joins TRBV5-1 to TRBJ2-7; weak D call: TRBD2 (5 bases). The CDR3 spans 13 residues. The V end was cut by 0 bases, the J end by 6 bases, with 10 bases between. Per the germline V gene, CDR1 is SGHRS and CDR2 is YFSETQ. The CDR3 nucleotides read TGCGCCAGCAGCTTGGCCTCTAGCTCCGAGCAGTACTTC. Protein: CASSLASSSEQYF.

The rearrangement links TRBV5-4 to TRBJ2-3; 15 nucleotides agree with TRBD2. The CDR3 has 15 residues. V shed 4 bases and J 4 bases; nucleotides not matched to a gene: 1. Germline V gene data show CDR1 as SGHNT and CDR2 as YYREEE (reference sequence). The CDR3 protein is CASSGLAGGADTQYF. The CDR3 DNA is TGTGCCAGCAGCGGACTAGCGGGAGGGGCAGATACGCAGTATTTT.

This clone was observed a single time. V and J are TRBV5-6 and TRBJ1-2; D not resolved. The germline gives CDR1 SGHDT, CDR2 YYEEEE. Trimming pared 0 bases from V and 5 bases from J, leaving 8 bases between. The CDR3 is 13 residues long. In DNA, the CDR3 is TGTGCCAGCAGCTTGGGGCGGATTTATGGCTACACCTTC. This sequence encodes CASSLGRIYGYTF.

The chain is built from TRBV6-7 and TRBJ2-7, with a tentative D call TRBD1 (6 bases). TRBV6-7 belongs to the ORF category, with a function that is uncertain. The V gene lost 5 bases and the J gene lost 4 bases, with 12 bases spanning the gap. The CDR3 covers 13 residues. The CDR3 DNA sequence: TGTGCCAGCAGTACCCGGGACATTTACGAGCAGTACTTC. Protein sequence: CASSTRDIYEQYF.

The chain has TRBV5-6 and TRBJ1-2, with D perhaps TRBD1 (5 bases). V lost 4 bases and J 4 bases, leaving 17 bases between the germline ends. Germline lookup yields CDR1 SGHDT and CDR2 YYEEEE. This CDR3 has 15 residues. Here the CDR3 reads CASSLRPRVAYGYTF. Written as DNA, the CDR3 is TGTGCCAGCAGCCTCCGACCCAGGGTCGCCTATGGCTACACCTTC. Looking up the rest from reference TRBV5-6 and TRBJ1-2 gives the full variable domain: DAGVTQSPTHLIKTRGQQVTLRCSPKSGHDTVSWYQQALGQGPQFIFQYYEEEERQRGNFPDRFSGHQFPNYSSELNVNALLLGDSALYLCASSLRPRVAYGYTFGSGTRLTVV.

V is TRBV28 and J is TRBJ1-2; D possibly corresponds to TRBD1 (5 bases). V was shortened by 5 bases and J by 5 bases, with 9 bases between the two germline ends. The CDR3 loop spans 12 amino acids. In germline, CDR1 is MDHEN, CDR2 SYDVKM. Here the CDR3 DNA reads TGTGCCAGCAGTCAGACAGCTTATGGCTACACCTTC. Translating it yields CASSQTAYGYTF.

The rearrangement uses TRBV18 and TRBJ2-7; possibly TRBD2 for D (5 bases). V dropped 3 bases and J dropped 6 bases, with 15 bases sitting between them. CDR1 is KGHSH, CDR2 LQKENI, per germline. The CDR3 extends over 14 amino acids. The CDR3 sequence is CASSPLRDSGEQYF. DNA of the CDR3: TGTGCCAGCTCACCCTTACGGGATTCGGGCGAGCAGTACTTC. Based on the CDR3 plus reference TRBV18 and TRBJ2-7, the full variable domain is NAGVMQNPRHLVRRRGQEARLRCSPMKGHSHVYWYRQLPEEGLKFMVYLQKENIIDESGMPKERFSAEFPKEGPSILRIQQVVRGDSAAYFCASSPLRDSGEQYFGPGTRLTVT.

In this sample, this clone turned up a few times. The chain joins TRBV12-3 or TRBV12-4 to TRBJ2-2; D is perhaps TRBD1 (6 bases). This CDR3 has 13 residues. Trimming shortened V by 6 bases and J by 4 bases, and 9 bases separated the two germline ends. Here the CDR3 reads CASRRTATGELFF. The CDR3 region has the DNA TGTGCCAGCAGGAGGACAGCCACCGGGGAGCTGTTTTTT.

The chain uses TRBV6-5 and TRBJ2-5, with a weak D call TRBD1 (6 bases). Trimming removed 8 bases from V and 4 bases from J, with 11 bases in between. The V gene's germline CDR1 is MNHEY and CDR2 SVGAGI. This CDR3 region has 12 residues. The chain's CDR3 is CASSTGSETQYF. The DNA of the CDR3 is TGTGCCAGCTCGACAGGCTCAGAGACCCAGTACTTC.